This section outlines one T cell receptor gamma chain sequence together with its context. Only one base separates this from a far larger clonotype, so it likely reflects a read error. This sample also contains other DNA sequences that code for the same CDR3. This sample was taken from a study of γδ T cells in repeated Plasmodium falciparum infection. Study overall: Malian children with intense seasonal malaria exposure were compared with matched Australian children.

TCRdb reapplied CATT to the multiplex PCR reads. The table has around 5,000 gamma-chain clones, about 3.5% seen once. This CDR3 comprises 17 residues. CDR1 and CDR2 from the germline V gene are GITISATS and ISYDGTV (reference sequence). V dropped 3 bases and J dropped 3; count of bases not matched to a gene: 5. Bulk repertoires came from Vgamma9/Vdelta2+ or Vdelta2-negative gammadelta T cells flow-sorted from PBMC. The TCR sequence derives from a pool of human donors (malaria-infected and uninfected, not separated). The sequenced sample was gamma-delta T cells from blood. The genes are TRGV9 and TRGJP. TCRdb is silent on the J gene; assignment here came from matching the DNA to germline. The CDR3 here is CALWEPLQELGKKIKVF. The CDR3 DNA sequence: TGTGCCTTGTGGGAGCCCTTGCAAGAGTTGGGCAAAAAAATCAAGGTATTT.